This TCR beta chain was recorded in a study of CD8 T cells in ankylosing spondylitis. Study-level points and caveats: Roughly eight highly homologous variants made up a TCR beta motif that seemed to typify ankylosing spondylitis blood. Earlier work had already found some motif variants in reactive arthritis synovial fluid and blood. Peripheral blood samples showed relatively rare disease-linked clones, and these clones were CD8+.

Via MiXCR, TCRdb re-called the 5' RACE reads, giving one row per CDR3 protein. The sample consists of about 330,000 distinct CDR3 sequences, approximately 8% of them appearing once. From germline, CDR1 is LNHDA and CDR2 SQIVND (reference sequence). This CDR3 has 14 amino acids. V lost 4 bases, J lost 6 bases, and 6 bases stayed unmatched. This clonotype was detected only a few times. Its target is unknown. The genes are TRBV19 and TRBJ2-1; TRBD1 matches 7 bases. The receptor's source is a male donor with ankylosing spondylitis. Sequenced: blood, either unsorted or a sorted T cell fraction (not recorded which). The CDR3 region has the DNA TGTGCCAGTAGTACCGTGGGACAGATCAATGAGCAGTTCTTC. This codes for CASSTVGQINEQFF.